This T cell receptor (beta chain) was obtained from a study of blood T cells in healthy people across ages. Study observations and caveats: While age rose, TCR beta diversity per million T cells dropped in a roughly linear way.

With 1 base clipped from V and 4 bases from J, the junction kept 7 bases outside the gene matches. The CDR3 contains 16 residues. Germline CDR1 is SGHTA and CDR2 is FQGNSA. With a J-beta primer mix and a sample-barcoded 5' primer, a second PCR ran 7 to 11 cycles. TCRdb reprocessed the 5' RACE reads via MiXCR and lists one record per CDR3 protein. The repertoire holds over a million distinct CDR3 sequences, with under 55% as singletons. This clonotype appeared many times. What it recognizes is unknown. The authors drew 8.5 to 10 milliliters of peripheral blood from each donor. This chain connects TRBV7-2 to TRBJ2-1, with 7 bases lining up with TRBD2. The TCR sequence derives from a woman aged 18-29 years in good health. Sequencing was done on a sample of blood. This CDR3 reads CASSLVGTSVYNEQFF. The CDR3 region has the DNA TGTGCCAGCAGCTTAGTTGGTACTAGCGTTTACAATGAGCAGTTCTTC. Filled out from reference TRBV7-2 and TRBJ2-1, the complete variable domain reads GAGVSQSPSNKVTEKGKDVELRCDPISGHTALYWYRQSLGQGLEFLIYFQGNSAPDKSGLPSDRFSAERTGGSVSTLTIQRTQQEDSAVYLCASSLVGTSVYNEQFFGPGTRLTVL.